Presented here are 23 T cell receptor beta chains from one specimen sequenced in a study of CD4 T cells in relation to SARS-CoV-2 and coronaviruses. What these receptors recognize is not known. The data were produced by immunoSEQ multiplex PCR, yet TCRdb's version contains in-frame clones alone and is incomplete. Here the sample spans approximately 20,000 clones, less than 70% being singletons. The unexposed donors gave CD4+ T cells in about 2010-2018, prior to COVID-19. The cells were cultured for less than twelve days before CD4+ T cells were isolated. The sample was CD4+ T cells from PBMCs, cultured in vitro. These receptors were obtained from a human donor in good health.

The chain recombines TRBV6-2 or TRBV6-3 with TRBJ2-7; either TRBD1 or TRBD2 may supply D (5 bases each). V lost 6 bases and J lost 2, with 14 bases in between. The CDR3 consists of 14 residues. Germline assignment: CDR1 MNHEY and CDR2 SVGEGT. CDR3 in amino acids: CASSRGGHTYEQYF. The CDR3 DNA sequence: TGTGCCAGCAGCCGTGGAGGACACACCTACGAGCAGTACTTC.

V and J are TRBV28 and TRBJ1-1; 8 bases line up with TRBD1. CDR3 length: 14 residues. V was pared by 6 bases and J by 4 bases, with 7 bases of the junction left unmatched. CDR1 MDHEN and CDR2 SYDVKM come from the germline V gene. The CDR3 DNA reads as TGTGCCAGCAGCCCTGGGGACAGGCCCACTGAAGCTTTCTTT. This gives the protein CASSPGDRPTEAFF. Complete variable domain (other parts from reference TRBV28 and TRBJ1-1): DVKVTQSSRYLVKRTGEKVFLECVQDMDHENMFWYRQDPGLGLRLIYFSYDVKMKEKGDIPEGYSVSREKKERFSLILESASTNQTSMYLCASSPGDRPTEAFFGQGTRLTVV.

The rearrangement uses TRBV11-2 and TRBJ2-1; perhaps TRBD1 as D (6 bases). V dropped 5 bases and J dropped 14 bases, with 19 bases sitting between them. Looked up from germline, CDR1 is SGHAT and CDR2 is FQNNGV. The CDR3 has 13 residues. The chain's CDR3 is CASSRTSGAREFF. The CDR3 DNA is TGTGCCAGCAGCCGGACCTCAGGGGCGAGGGAGTTCTTC.

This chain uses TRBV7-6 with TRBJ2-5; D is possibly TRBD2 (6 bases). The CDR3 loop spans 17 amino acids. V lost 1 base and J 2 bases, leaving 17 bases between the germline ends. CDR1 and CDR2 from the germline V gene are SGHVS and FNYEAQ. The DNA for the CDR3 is TGTGCCAGCAGCTTAGACCTAGTGTCGGGGGATCAAGAGACCCAGTACTTC. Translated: CASSLDLVSGDQETQYF.

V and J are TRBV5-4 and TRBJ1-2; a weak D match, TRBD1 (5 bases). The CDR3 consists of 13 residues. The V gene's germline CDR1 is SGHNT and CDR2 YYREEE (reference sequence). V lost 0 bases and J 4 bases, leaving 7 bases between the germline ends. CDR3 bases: TGTGCCAGCAGCTTGGAGAGGGGCTATGGCTACACCTTC. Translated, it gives CASSLERGYGYTF.

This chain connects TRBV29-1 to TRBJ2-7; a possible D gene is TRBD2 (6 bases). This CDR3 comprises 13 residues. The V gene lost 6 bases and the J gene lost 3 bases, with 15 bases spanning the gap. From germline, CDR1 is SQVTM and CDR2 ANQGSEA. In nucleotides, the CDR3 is TGCAGCGTGGCGGAGGCGGGGAACTACGAGCAGTACTTC. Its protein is CSVAEAGNYEQYF.

This CDR3 is CASSVAGGLQETQYF. CDR3 in DNA: TGTGCCAGCAGCGTAGCTGGCGGACTCCAAGAGACCCAGTACTTC. The chain uses TRBV9 and TRBJ2-5; the D gene is possibly TRBD2 (5 bases). This CDR3 comprises 15 residues. Germline CDR1 is SGDLS and CDR2 is YYNGEE. V was pared by 0 bases and J by 1 base, with 10 bases between.

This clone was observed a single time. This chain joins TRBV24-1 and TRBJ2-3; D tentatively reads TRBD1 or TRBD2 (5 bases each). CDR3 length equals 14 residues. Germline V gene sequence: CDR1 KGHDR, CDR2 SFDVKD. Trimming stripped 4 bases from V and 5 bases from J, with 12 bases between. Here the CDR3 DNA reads TGTGCCACCAGTGACCCGGGGCTGGAAGATACGCAGTATTTT. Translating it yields CATSDPGLEDTQYF.

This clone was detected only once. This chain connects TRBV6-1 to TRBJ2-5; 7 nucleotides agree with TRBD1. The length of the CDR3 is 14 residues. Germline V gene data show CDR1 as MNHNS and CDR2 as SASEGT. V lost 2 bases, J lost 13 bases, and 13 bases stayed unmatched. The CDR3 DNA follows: TGTGCCAGCAGTGAATCTGGGGACAGTGGTCGGCGGTACTTC. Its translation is CASSESGDSGRRYF.

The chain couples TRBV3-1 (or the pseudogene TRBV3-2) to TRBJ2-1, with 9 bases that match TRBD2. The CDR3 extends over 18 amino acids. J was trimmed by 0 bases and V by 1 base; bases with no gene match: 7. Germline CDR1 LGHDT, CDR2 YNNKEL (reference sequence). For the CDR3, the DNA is TGTGCCAGCAGCCAAGGTTTAGCGGGGGCCACCTCCTACAATGAGCAGTTCTTC. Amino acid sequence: CASSQGLAGATSYNEQFF.

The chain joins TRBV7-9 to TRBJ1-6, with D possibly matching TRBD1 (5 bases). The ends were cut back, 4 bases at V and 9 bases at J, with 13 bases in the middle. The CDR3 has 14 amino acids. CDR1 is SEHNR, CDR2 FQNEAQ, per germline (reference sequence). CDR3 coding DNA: TGTGCCAGCAGCTATACAGGTTCTAGTTCACCCCTCCACTTT. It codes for CASSYTGSSSPLHF.

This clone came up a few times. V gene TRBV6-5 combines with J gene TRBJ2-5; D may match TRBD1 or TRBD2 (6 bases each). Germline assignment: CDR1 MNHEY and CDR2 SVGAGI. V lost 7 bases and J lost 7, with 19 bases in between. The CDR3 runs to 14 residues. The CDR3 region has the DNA TGTGCCAGCAAACCCGACAGGCAGGGAGGGACCCAGTACTTC. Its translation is CASKPDRQGGTQYF.

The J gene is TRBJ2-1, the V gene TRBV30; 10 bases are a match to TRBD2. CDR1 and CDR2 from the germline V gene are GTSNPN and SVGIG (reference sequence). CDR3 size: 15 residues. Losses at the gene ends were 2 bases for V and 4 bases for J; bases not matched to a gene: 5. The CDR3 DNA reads TGTGCCTGGAGTAGACTAGCGGGTCGGTACAATGAGCAGTTCTTC. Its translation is CAWSRLAGRYNEQFF.

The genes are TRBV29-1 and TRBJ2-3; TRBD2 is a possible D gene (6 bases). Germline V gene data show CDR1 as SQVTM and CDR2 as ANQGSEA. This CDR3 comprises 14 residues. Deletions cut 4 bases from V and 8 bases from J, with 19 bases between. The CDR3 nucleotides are TGCAGCGTTGTCAAAACAACCCCAGCGGGTACGCAGTATTTT. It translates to CSVVKTTPAGTQYF.

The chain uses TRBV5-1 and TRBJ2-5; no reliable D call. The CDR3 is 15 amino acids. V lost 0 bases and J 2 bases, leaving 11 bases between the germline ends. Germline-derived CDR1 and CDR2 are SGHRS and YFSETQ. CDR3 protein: CASSLVGQKQETQYF. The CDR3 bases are TGCGCCAGCAGCTTGGTCGGCCAGAAACAAGAGACCCAGTACTTC. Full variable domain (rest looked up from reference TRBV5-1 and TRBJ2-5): KAGVTQTPRYLIKTRGQQVTLSCSPISGHRSVSWYQQTPGQGLQFLFEYFSETQRNKGNFPGRFSGRQFSNSRSEMNVSTLELGDSALYLCASSLVGQKQETQYFGPGTRLLVL.

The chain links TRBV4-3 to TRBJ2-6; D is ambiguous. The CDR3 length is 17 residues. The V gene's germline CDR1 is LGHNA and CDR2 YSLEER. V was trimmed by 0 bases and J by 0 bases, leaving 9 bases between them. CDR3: CASSQEFWDSGANVLTF. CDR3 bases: TGCGCCAGCAGCCAAGAATTTTGGGACTCTGGGGCCAACGTCCTGACTTTC.

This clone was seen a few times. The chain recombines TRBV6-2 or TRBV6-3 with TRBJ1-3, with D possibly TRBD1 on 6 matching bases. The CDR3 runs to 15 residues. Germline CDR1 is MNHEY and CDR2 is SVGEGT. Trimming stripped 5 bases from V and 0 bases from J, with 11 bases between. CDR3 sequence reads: CASSGTPRSGNTIYF. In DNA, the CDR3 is TGTGCCAGCAGTGGGACACCGCGCTCTGGAAACACCATATATTTT.

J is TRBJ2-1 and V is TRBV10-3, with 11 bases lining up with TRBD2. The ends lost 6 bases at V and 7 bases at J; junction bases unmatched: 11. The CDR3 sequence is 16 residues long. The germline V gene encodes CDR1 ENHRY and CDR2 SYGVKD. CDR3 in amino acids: CAISGGGTSGVNEQFF. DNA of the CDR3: TGTGCCATCAGCGGGGGGGGGACTAGCGGTGTGAATGAGCAGTTCTTC.

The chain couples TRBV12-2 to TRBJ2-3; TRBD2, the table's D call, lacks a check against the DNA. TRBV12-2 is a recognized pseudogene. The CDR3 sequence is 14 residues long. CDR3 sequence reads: CASCLAGVADTQYF. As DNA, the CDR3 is TGTGCAAGTTGTCTAGCGGGAGTCGCAGATACGCAGTATTTT.

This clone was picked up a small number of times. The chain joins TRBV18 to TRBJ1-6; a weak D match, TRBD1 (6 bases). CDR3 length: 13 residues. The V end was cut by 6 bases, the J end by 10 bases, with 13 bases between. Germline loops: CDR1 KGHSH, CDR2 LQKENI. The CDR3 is CASSPDRSSPLHF. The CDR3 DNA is TGTGCCAGCTCGCCTGACAGGAGCTCACCCCTCCACTTT.

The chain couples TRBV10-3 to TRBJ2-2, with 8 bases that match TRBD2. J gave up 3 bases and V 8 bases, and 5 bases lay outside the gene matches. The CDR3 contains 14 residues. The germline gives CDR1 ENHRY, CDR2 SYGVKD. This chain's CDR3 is CAIQREPDTGELFF. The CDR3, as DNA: TGTGCCATCCAGCGGGAGCCCGACACCGGGGAGCTGTTTTTT.

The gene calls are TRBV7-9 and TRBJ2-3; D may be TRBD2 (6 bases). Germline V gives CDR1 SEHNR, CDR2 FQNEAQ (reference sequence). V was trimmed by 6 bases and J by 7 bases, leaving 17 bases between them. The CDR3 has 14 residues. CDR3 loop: CASSLTSSRYTQYF. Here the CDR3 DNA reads TGTGCCAGCAGTTTGACTAGTTCGCGGTATACGCAGTATTTT.

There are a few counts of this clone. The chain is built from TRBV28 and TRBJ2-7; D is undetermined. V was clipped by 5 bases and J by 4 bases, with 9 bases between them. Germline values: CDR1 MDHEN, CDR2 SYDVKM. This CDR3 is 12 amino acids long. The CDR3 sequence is CASSERLYEQYF. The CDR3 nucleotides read TGTGCCAGCAGTGAAAGATTGTACGAGCAGTACTTC.